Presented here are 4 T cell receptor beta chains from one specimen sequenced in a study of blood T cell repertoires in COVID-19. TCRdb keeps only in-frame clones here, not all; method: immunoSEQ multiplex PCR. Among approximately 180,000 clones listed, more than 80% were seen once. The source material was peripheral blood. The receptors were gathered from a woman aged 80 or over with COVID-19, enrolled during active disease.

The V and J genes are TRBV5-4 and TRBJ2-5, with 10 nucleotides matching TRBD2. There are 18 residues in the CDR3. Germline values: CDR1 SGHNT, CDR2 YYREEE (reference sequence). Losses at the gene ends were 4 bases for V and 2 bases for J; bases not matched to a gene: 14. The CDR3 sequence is CASSPRSGLAGEQETQYF. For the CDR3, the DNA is TGTGCCAGCAGCCCTAGAAGCGGTCTAGCGGGAGAACAAGAGACCCAGTACTTC.

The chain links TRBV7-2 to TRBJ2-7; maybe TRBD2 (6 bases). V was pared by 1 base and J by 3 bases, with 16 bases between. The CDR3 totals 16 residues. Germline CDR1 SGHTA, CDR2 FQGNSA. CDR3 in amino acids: CASSLDVGTASYEQYF. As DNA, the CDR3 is TGTGCCAGCAGCTTAGATGTAGGGACTGCGAGCTACGAGCAGTACTTC.

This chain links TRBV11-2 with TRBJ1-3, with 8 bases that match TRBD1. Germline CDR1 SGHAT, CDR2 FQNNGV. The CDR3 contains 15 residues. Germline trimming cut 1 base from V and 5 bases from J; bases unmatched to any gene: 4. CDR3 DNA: TGTGCCAGCAGCTTAGGGCGACAGGGGAGAAACACCATATATTTT. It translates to CASSLGRQGRNTIYF.

The CDR3 region is CASSGGARGGYTF. DNA of the CDR3: TGTGCCAGCTCCGGCGGGGCCCGGGGTGGCTACACCTTC. The chain has TRBV18 and TRBJ1-2; possible D gene TRBD1, 5 bases. Looked up from germline, CDR1 is KGHSH and CDR2 is LQKENI. This CDR3 is 13 amino acids long. The V gene lost 6 bases and the J gene lost 7 bases, with 15 bases spanning the gap.